These 27 T cell receptor beta chains originate from one sample sequenced in a study of regulatory T cells in long-lasting Graves disease. To make TCR beta libraries, researchers used iRepertoire HTBI primers and Arm-PCR of CDR3 regions. TCRdb independently ran MiXCR on the multiplex PCR reads; one entry per CDR3 protein. Here the sample spans 400,000 to 500,000 distinct CDR3 sequences, roughly a fifth being singletons. Sample time point: persistent/refractory GD, antithyroid drugs over 5 years with positive TRAb. PBMC RNA served as the TCR library source. The sample in question was peripheral blood mononuclear cells (PBMCs), obtained when the disease was refractory, from a patient treated with antithyroid drugs. These receptors all come from a female donor with Graves disease.

This clonotype was counted ten times or more. V gene TRBV11-2 combines with J gene TRBJ1-2; D might be TRBD1 (5 bases). Germline V CDR1 and CDR2: SGHAT, FQNNGV. CDR3 size: 12 residues. V was trimmed by 2 bases and J by 7 bases, leaving 8 bases between them. The CDR3 DNA sequence: TGTGCCAGCAGCTTACAGGGTCCTGGCTACACCTTC. This codes for CASSLQGPGYTF. Variable domain in full (rest from reference TRBV11-2 and TRBJ1-2): EAGVAQSPRYKIIEKRQSVAFWCNPISGHATLYWYQQILGQGPKLLIQFQNNGVVDDSQLPKDRFSAERLKGVDSTLKIQPAKLEDSAVYLCASSLQGPGYTFGSGTRLTVV.

This clonotype was seen ten or more times. The chain joins TRBV6-1 to TRBJ1-4; no firm D call. CDR3 length equals 11 residues. Germline CDR1 and CDR2: MNHNS and SASEGT. The V and J ends lost 8 bases and 9 bases respectively, with 10 bases between them. Here the CDR3 reads CASVAGQKLFF. The CDR3 DNA reads as TGTGCCAGCGTCGCTGGGCAAAAACTGTTTTTT.

In its sample, this clonotype was seen many times. This rearrangement joins TRBV7-2 to TRBJ2-7; no clear D gene. Per the germline V gene, CDR1 is SGHTA and CDR2 is FQGNSA. This CDR3 has 12 residues. Trimming removed 7 bases at V and 7 bases at J, with 14 bases between. The CDR3 nucleotides read TGTGCCAGCAACTCGGACCCTTTTGAGCAGTACTTC. Translating gives CASNSDPFEQYF.

Here the CDR3 DNA reads TGTGCCAGCAAGACCGGCGTGGCCTCTGGAAACACCATATATTTT. It is translated as CASKTGVASGNTIYF. The V gene is TRBV12-3 or TRBV12-4, the J gene TRBJ1-3, with D uncertain. V dropped 7 bases and J dropped 0 bases, with 13 bases sitting between them. The CDR3 consists of 15 residues.

Turning to this clonotype: A much larger clonotype is one base distant, so this may be a read error. This CDR3 is CSAARDSPYEQYF. CDR3 sequence (DNA): TGCAGCGCCGCCCGGGACAGCCCCTACGAGCAGTACTTC. The chain has TRBV29-1 and TRBJ2-7, with 7 bases fitting TRBD1. The CDR3 contains 13 residues. The germline gives CDR1 SQVTM, CDR2 ANQGSEA. After removal of 7 bases from V and 2 bases from J, the junction contained 8 bases not matched to a gene.

There are a few counts of this clonotype. The rearrangement joins TRBV7-2 to TRBJ2-2, with D unclear. This CDR3 contains 14 residues. CDR1 and CDR2 from the germline V gene are SGHTA and FQGNSA. Trimming cost V 2 bases and J 8 bases, with 12 bases left between them. The CDR3 is CASSLYSRAGELFF. The DNA of the CDR3 is TGTGCCAGCAGCTTATATTCAAGGGCGGGGGAGCTGTTTTTT.

The chain uses TRBV7-9 and TRBJ1-2; D unclear. V dropped 4 bases and J dropped 5 bases, with 17 bases sitting between them. The CDR3 loop spans 15 amino acids. From germline, CDR1 is SEHNR and CDR2 FQNEAQ (reference sequence). Written as DNA, the CDR3 is TGTGCCAGCAGCTCCGTACCGGCCTCGGGGTATGGCTACACCTTC. It codes for CASSSVPASGYGYTF. The variable domain in full, with the rest retrieved from reference TRBV7-9 and TRBJ1-2, is DTGVSQNPRHKITKRGQNVTFRCDPISEHNRLYWYRQTLGQGPEFLTYFQNEAQLEKSRLLSDRFSAERPKGSFSTLEIQRTEQGDSAMYLCASSSVPASGYGYTFGSGTRLTVV.

This clonotype was seen a handful of times. The chain joins TRBV15 to TRBJ2-7; tentatively, D is TRBD1 (6 bases). With 6 bases removed from V and 6 bases from J, the gap between germline ends came to 21 bases. The germline V gene has CDR1 LNHNV and CDR2 YYDKDF (reference sequence). This CDR3 region has 15 residues. The CDR3 reads CATSEGRDTALEQYF. The CDR3 DNA reads as TGTGCCACCAGTGAGGGCCGGGACACAGCCCTCGAGCAGTACTTC.

With regard to this clonotype: It may be a read error: a sequence one base away is much more abundant. V usage is TRBV6-1 and J usage is TRBJ2-2, with 8 bases fitting TRBD2. CDR3 length equals 14 residues. Germline-derived CDR1 and CDR2 are MNHNS and SASEGT. The CDR3 sequence: CASSPGLVTGELLF. CDR3 nucleotides: TGTGCCAGCAGCCCGGGACTAGTCACCGGGGAGCTGCTTTTT.

This chain connects TRBV2 to TRBJ2-3, with TRBD2 matching 7 bases. The J segment lost 8 bases and the V segment lost 6 bases, leaving 11 bases of the junction unmatched. In germline, CDR1 is SNHLY, CDR2 FYNNEI. The length of the CDR3 is 14 residues. The DNA of the CDR3 is TGTGCCAGCAGAGTCGCGGGAGTGGCGGGTACGCAGTATTTT. Protein: CASRVAGVAGTQYF.

This clonotype was detected ten times or more. This chain's CDR3 is CASSQGVGELFF. The CDR3 bases are TGTGCCAGCAGCCAGGGGGTGGGGGAGCTGTTTTTT. This chain uses TRBV7-8 with TRBJ2-2; 7 bases fit TRBD1. V shed 5 bases, J shed 8 bases, and the junction held 2 bases outside the gene matches. The CDR3 totals 12 residues. Germline V gives CDR1 SGHVS, CDR2 FQNEAQ. Full variable domain (missing parts from reference TRBV7-8 and TRBJ2-2): GAGVSQSPRYKVAKRGQDVALRCDPISGHVSLFWYQQALGQGPEFLTYFQNEAQLDKSGLPSDRFFAERPEGSVSTLKIQRTQQEDSAVYLCASSQGVGELFFGEGSRLTVL.

This clonotype was seen only a few times. The V and J genes are TRBV12-3 or TRBV12-4 and TRBJ2-3; no firm D call. V was shortened by 5 bases and J by 1 base, with 16 bases between the two germline ends. This CDR3 is built from 16 residues. The CDR3 is CASSSSWQTGTDTQYF. Written as DNA, the CDR3 is TGTGCCAGCAGTAGCAGCTGGCAAACGGGCACAGATACGCAGTATTTT.

There are many counts of this clonotype. The rearrangement uses TRBV6-1 and TRBJ2-2, with TRBD1 matching 10 bases. This CDR3 has 12 amino acids. Trimming took 6 bases from V and 13 from J; bases not matched to a gene: 5. CDR1 is MNHNS and CDR2 is SASEGT in the germline V gene. The CDR3 loop is CASRLTGGVLFF. The CDR3 DNA is TGTGCCAGCAGATTGACAGGGGGCGTGCTGTTTTTT.

This clonotype was counted many times. The rearrangement links TRBV2 to TRBJ2-7, with D possibly being TRBD1 (5 bases). Trimming removed 4 bases at V and 3 bases at J, with 16 bases between. This CDR3 is built from 15 residues. CDR1 and CDR2 from the germline V gene are SNHLY and FYNNEI. DNA for the CDR3: TGTGCCAGCAGTGGAAGGGGCCCCGGTTTCTACGAGCAGTACTTC. Its protein product is CASSGRGPGFYEQYF.

This clonotype was detected many times. This rearrangement joins TRBV7-8 to TRBJ2-7, with D unresolved. Trimming took off 5 bases at V and 1 base at J, with 15 bases between the two ends. Germline CDR1 is SGHVS and CDR2 is FQNEAQ. The CDR3 runs to 15 residues. CDR3 loop: CASSSRRITSYEQYF. As DNA, the CDR3 is TGTGCCAGCAGCAGTCGCAGGATAACTTCCTACGAGCAGTACTTC.

Details on this clonotype: This clone may be a read error of a much larger clone one base away. V and J are TRBV5-1 and TRBJ1-4; D uncertain. There are 13 residues in the CDR3. Germline lookup yields CDR1 SGHRS and CDR2 YFSETQ. CDR3 coding DNA: TGCGTCAGCAGCTTGGATCAAGAGAGAAAACTGTTTTTT. As protein: CVSSLDQERKLFF.

The sample holds many counts of this clonotype. The genes are TRBV7-8 and TRBJ2-7, with D perhaps TRBD1 (5 bases). The V end was cut by 5 bases, the J end by 6 bases, with 26 bases between. The CDR3 sequence is 17 residues long. Per the germline V gene, CDR1 is SGHVS and CDR2 is FQNEAQ. The CDR3 DNA reads as TGTGCCAGCAGCCCCCCCGCTGTGGGGCTCAACCTGCGCGAGCAGTACTTC. Protein: CASSPPAVGLNLREQYF. Full variable domain (remainder filled in from reference TRBV7-8 and TRBJ2-7): GAGVSQSPRYKVAKRGQDVALRCDPISGHVSLFWYQQALGQGPEFLTYFQNEAQLDKSGLPSDRFFAERPEGSVSTLKIQRTQQEDSAVYLCASSPPAVGLNLREQYFGPGTRLTVT.

The chain is built from TRBV2 and TRBJ2-1; tentative D call: TRBD2 (6 bases). This CDR3 is 14 amino acids long. V lost 8 bases, J lost 0 bases, and 11 bases lay in between. Germline loops: CDR1 SNHLY, CDR2 FYNNEI. DNA for the CDR3: TGTGCCAGCGGGAGTAGCGGCTCCTACAATGAGCAGTTCTTC. It specifies CASGSSGSYNEQFF.

A word on this clonotype: This may arise from a read error, as a much more abundant clone is one base away. The CDR3 carries no conserved terminal phenylalanine or tryptophan, so it likely arises from a read error. This rearrangement joins TRBV28 to TRBJ2-7, with a weak D call TRBD1 (5 bases). Trimming pared 1 base from V and 3 bases from J, leaving 13 bases between. This CDR3 spans 15 amino acids. Germline V lookup: CDR1 MDHEN, CDR2 SYDVKM. Here the CDR3 DNA reads TGTGCCAGCAGTTTATCAGGGTATGGGTACTACGAGCAGTACCTC. Its protein is CASSLSGYGYYEQYL.

Ten or more counts support this clonotype. This rearrangement joins TRBV28 to TRBJ1-4; a weak D match, TRBD1 (5 bases). With 5 bases removed from V and 11 bases from J, the gap between germline ends came to 12 bases. Germline CDR1 MDHEN, CDR2 SYDVKM. CDR3 length: 12 amino acids. The CDR3 nucleotides read TGTGCCAGCAGTCTAGACAGAAGGAAACTGTTTTTT. Its translation: CASSLDRRKLFF.

This clonotype was seen at least ten times. The chain recombines TRBV7-8 with TRBJ1-5; 7 bases map to TRBD1. This CDR3 has 17 residues. Unmatched junction bases numbered 11, after V lost 0 bases and J lost 6 bases. Per germline, CDR1 SGHVS and CDR2 FQNEAQ. The CDR3 is CASSLAPGGGRGQPQHF. The CDR3 DNA sequence: TGTGCCAGCAGCTTAGCCCCGGGAGGGGGCCGCGGTCAGCCCCAGCATTTT.

This sequence joins TRBV12-3 or TRBV12-4 and TRBJ2-3, with 8 bases aligning to TRBD1. J was trimmed by 4 bases and V by 7 bases; bases with no gene match: 4. CDR3 length: 13 residues. The CDR3 sequence is CASTPGGADTQYF. CDR3 bases: TGTGCCAGCACTCCAGGGGGCGCAGATACGCAGTATTTT.

This clonotype has only a few counts. The chain has TRBV20-1 and TRBJ2-7, with a weak D call TRBD2 (7 bases). From germline, CDR1 is DFQATT and CDR2 SNEGSKA (reference sequence). V was pared by 3 bases and J by 6 bases, with 18 bases between. The CDR3 length is 14 residues. The CDR3 here is CSARSTGGGSEQYF. CDR3 sequence (DNA): TGCAGTGCTAGGAGCACCGGCGGGGGCTCCGAGCAGTACTTC.

The chain's CDR3 is CASSYMMREDYGYTF. As DNA, the CDR3 is TGTGCCAGCAGTTATATGATGCGGGAGGACTATGGCTACACCTTC. This rearrangement joins TRBV6-2 or TRBV6-3 to TRBJ1-2; D is ambiguous. In germline, CDR1 is MNHEY, CDR2 SVGEGT. The CDR3 is made up of 15 amino acids. V was clipped by 3 bases and J by 3 bases, with 14 bases between them.

Many counts were recorded for this clonotype. The gene calls are TRBV7-8 and TRBJ2-5; 7 bases are a match to TRBD2. V shed 2 bases and J 4 bases; nucleotides not matched to a gene: 13. The CDR3 is made up of 17 amino acids. The germline V gene has CDR1 SGHVS and CDR2 FQNEAQ. CDR3 region: CASSLPKRGSSRETQYF. CDR3 coding DNA: TGTGCCAGCAGCTTACCTAAGCGCGGGAGTTCAAGAGAGACCCAGTACTTC.

This rearrangement joins TRBV7-8 to TRBJ1-4; possibly TRBD1 for D (5 bases). Germline values: CDR1 SGHVS, CDR2 FQNEAQ. The CDR3 has 15 residues. V lost 5 bases and J lost 5, with 15 bases in between. Here the CDR3 DNA reads TGTGCCAGCAGCCTGGGGCAGGGCTGGAATGAAAAACTGTTTTTT. Protein product: CASSLGQGWNEKLFF.

In this sample, this clonotype turned up a few times. CDR3 bases: TGCGCCAGCAGCCAAGTTGAAGCGGGAGGGGTGGGAGAGACCCAGTACTTC. Its protein is CASSQVEAGGVGETQYF. V gene TRBV4-1 combines with J gene TRBJ2-5; 10 bases align to TRBD2. CDR1 MGHRA and CDR2 YSYEKL come from the germline V gene. J lost 4 bases, V lost 1 base, and 9 bases had no gene match. The CDR3 runs 17 residues.